Listed here are 29 T cell receptor beta chains from one sample, sequenced in a study of shared clonotypes between healthy human individuals. Here immunoSEQ multiplex PCR was the method, and the copy in TCRdb shows in-frame clones only, minus some. This table has some 1 million clones, 75% appearing once. Sequenced input: memory CD4+ T cells sorted from blood. Subset described: CD45RA-negative fraction. The receptor set was obtained from a man aged 18 to 30 in good health.

The rearrangement joins TRBV5-5 to TRBJ2-7, with TRBD2 as a possible D gene (5 bases). The V gene lost 2 bases and the J gene lost 3 bases, with 18 bases spanning the gap. Per germline, CDR1 SGHKS and CDR2 YYEKEE (reference sequence). The CDR3 runs to 16 residues. The CDR3 here is CASSFGSDFLLYEQYF. The CDR3 nucleotides read TGTGCCAGCAGCTTTGGGTCGGACTTCCTCCTCTACGAGCAGTACTTC.

The chain recombines TRBV9 with TRBJ1-4; 11 nucleotides agree with TRBD1. CDR3 length: 14 amino acids. The V gene's germline CDR1 is SGDLS and CDR2 YYNGEE. Trimming at V came to 4 bases and at J to 10 bases, leaving 6 bases not matched to a gene. CDR3 sequence reads: CASSPGTGGVKLFF. The CDR3 coding sequence is TGTGCCAGCAGCCCGGGGACAGGGGGTGTAAAACTGTTTTTT.

In this sample, this clone turned up a few times. This rearrangement joins TRBV2 to TRBJ1-1; no reliable D call. The length of the CDR3 is 12 residues. The germline V gene encodes CDR1 SNHLY and CDR2 FYNNEI. The germline V and J ends were trimmed by 8 bases and 0 bases, with 7 bases remaining between them. The CDR3 DNA reads as TGTGCCAGCTCGGTAATGAACACTGAAGCTTTCTTT. It translates to CASSVMNTEAFF.

The CDR3 DNA follows: TGTGCCAGCAGCTTAGCTCAATTGGCTTCACCCCTCCACTTT. Residues: CASSLAQLASPLHF. The gene calls are TRBV7-9 and TRBJ1-6; no firm D call. The V gene's germline CDR1 is SEHNR and CDR2 FQNEAQ (reference sequence). Trimming removed 0 bases at V and 9 bases at J, with 9 bases between. This CDR3 has 14 residues.

This rearrangement joins TRBV2 to TRBJ1-6; D is ambiguous. CDR1 SNHLY and CDR2 FYNNEI come from the germline V gene. The V and J ends lost 6 bases and 5 bases respectively, with 14 bases between them. This CDR3 is built from 15 residues. The CDR3 DNA is TGTGCCAGCAGCCCATGGGCAGCCGATAATTCACCCCTCCACTTT. Amino acids: CASSPWAADNSPLHF.

This chain joins TRBV7-2 and TRBJ1-5; 7 nucleotides align to TRBD1. The V segment lost 1 base and the J segment 1 base; nucleotides outside the gene matches: 4. CDR1 and CDR2 from the germline V gene are SGHTA and FQGNSA. The CDR3 consists of 16 residues. The CDR3 loop is CASSLGPRGSNQPQHF. The CDR3 DNA is TGTGCCAGCAGCTTAGGGCCCAGGGGGAGCAATCAGCCCCAGCATTTT.

This clone has just one count. V gene TRBV19 combines with J gene TRBJ2-3; tentative D call: TRBD2 (5 bases). The ends were cut back, 1 base at V and 0 bases at J, with 8 bases in the middle. CDR3 length: 15 amino acids. CDR1 LNHDA and CDR2 SQIVND come from the germline V gene (reference sequence). CDR3: CASSIGAASTDTQYF. For the CDR3, the DNA is TGTGCCAGTAGTATAGGAGCGGCTAGCACAGATACGCAGTATTTT. Combining the CDR3 with reference TRBV19 and TRBJ2-3 gives the whole variable domain DGGITQSPKYLFRKEGQNVTLSCEQNLNHDAMYWYRQDPGQGLRLIYYSQIVNDFQKGDIAEGYSVSREKKESFPLTVTSAQKNPTAFYLCASSIGAASTDTQYFGPGTRLTVL.

This clone was counted only a few times. The rearrangement links TRBV5-1 to TRBJ2-2; D gene unclear. This CDR3 is built from 14 residues. Trimming stripped 5 bases from V and 2 bases from J, with 10 bases between. Germline values: CDR1 SGHRS, CDR2 YFSETQ. The DNA of the CDR3 is TGCGCCAGCAGTAGGGATTACAACACCGGGGAGCTGTTTTTT. It encodes CASSRDYNTGELFF.

The chain carries TRBV5-1 and TRBJ2-1; D call uncertain. This CDR3 region has 15 residues. The V gene's germline CDR1 is SGHRS and CDR2 YFSETQ. V was clipped by 0 bases and J by 7 bases, with 14 bases between them. The CDR3 reads CASSLEASKGNEQFF. The CDR3 DNA follows: TGCGCCAGCAGCTTGGAGGCGTCTAAGGGAAATGAGCAGTTCTTC.

The genes are TRBV7-9 and TRBJ1-2, with 7 bases fitting TRBD1. Looked up from germline, CDR1 is SEHNR and CDR2 is FQNEAQ (reference sequence). V shed 5 bases, J shed 4 bases, and the junction held 7 bases outside the gene matches. CDR3 length: 14 residues. The CDR3 loop reads CASSPRQGGYGYTF. CDR3 DNA: TGTGCCAGCAGCCCCCGACAGGGAGGCTATGGCTACACCTTC.

This clone was recorded at least ten times. Other DNA sequences in the same sample also yield this CDR3. In DNA, the CDR3 is TGTGCCAGCAGCTCTCTAGCGGCGAACACCGGGGAGCTGTTTTTT. Translated: CASSSLAANTGELFF. The V and J genes are TRBV11-2 and TRBJ2-2; 7 bases are a match to TRBD2. The CDR3 extends over 15 amino acids. Germline V gene lookup returns CDR1 SGHAT and CDR2 FQNNGV. V lost 4 bases and J lost 0; bases outside the gene matches: 2.

The J gene is TRBJ2-7, the V gene TRBV6-6, with 12 bases fitting TRBD2. CDR3 size: 14 residues. Trimming cost V 6 bases and J 7 bases; bases outside gene matches: 7. The germline gives CDR1 MNHNY, CDR2 SVGAGI (reference sequence). The CDR3 bases are TGTGCCAGCAGGCGACTAGCGGGGGTAAAAGAGCAGTACTTC. The encoded protein is CASRRLAGVKEQYF.

J is TRBJ1-3 and V is TRBV7-9; D gene ambiguous. Trimming removed 1 base at V and 6 bases at J, with 4 bases between. The CDR3 has 12 residues. Germline CDR1 reads SEHNR; CDR2 reads FQNEAQ (reference sequence). The CDR3 nucleotides read TGTGCCAGCAGCTTAGTTCCAAACACCATATATTTT. Protein product: CASSLVPNTIYF.

V is TRBV2 and J is TRBJ2-1, with D perhaps matching TRBD2 (6 bases). The ends were cut back, 6 bases at V and 0 bases at J, with 12 bases in the middle. There are 15 residues in the CDR3. Per germline, CDR1 SNHLY and CDR2 FYNNEI. The CDR3 bases are TGTGCCAGCAGGGCTAGCGCAGGCTCCTACAATGAGCAGTTCTTC. Its protein is CASRASAGSYNEQFF.

On this clone: The same CDR3 also results from other DNA sequences found in this sample. The V and J genes are TRBV28 and TRBJ1-4, with D tentatively TRBD1 (5 bases). The CDR3 is 13 amino acids. Germline V gives CDR1 MDHEN, CDR2 SYDVKM. Trimming took off 2 bases at V and 7 bases at J, with 8 bases between the two ends. The CDR3 spells CASSLGQGEKLFF. CDR3 DNA sequence: TGTGCCAGCAGTTTAGGTCAGGGTGAAAAACTGTTTTTT.

The chain carries TRBV5-1 and TRBJ1-2; 8 bases match TRBD1. Looked up from germline, CDR1 is SGHRS and CDR2 is YFSETQ. The junction had 11 bases not matched to a gene; V was cut back by 3 bases and J by 10 bases. The CDR3 totals 14 residues. This CDR3 is CASSSGDRQHPYTF. The CDR3 DNA follows: TGCGCCAGCAGCTCCGGGGACAGGCAGCATCCCTACACCTTC. The variable domain in full, completed from reference TRBV5-1 and TRBJ1-2, reads KAGVTQTPRYLIKTRGQQVTLSCSPISGHRSVSWYQQTPGQGLQFLFEYFSETQRNKGNFPGRFSGRQFSNSRSEMNVSTLELGDSALYLCASSSGDRQHPYTFGSGTRLTVV.

The V gene is TRBV5-1, the J gene TRBJ2-2; D gene unclear. The CDR3 runs to 15 residues. Germline CDR1 reads SGHRS; CDR2 reads YFSETQ. Trimming stripped 4 bases from V and 10 bases from J, with 20 bases between. The CDR3, as DNA: TGCGCCAGCAGCAATACGGACGGTTCATTGGCGGAGCTGTTTTTT. Protein: CASSNTDGSLAELFF.

This clone showed up just a few times. V and J are TRBV11-2 and TRBJ2-7; 11 positions agree with TRBD2. In germline, CDR1 is SGHAT, CDR2 FQNNGV. This CDR3 is built from 14 residues. V was pared by 5 bases and J by 6 bases, with 6 bases of the junction left unmatched. The CDR3 region has the DNA TGTGCCAGCAGCCCCACTAGCGGGAGTTCCGAGCAGTACTTC. Translation gives CASSPTSGSSEQYF.

The chain combines TRBV11-2 with TRBJ1-1, with TRBD1 identical over 8 bases. V was clipped by 3 bases and J by 3 bases; unmatched bases: 18. The CDR3 is made up of 19 amino acids. Germline V gene data show CDR1 as SGHAT and CDR2 as FQNNGV. CDR3 amino acids: CASSFARWTGNSIDTEAFF. The CDR3 DNA is TGTGCCAGCAGCTTTGCCCGTTGGACAGGGAATAGTATAGACACTGAAGCTTTCTTT.

The chain joins TRBV2 to TRBJ1-2; D is ambiguous. Trimming stripped 2 bases from V and 8 bases from J, with 12 bases between. Germline V gene data show CDR1 as SNHLY and CDR2 as FYNNEI. The CDR3 is made up of 13 amino acids. Here the CDR3 DNA reads TGTGCCAGCAGTGAAATAGGATACGGCGGCTACACCTTC. This translates into CASSEIGYGGYTF.

The chain combines TRBV6-5 with TRBJ2-5; D possibly matches TRBD1 or TRBD2 (7 bases each). V lost 6 bases, J lost 6 bases, and 17 bases lay in between. The CDR3 totals 14 residues. Germline V CDR1 and CDR2: MNHEY, SVGAGI. The CDR3 DNA is TGTGCCAGCAGCCCCAGGGGGGGTTGGAAGACCCAGTACTTC. This encodes CASSPRGGWKTQYF.

V usage is TRBV9 and J usage is TRBJ1-3; D unclear. Germline CDR1 SGDLS, CDR2 YYNGEE. There are 15 residues in the CDR3. The germline V and J ends were trimmed by 4 bases and 0 bases, with 11 bases remaining between them. CDR3 DNA sequence: TGTGCCAGCAGCTCCCTGGGGAGCTCTGGAAACACCATATATTTT. This codes for CASSSLGSSGNTIYF.

The chain joins TRBV30 to TRBJ2-1, with D perhaps matching TRBD2 (6 bases). Trimming left V 3 bases short and J 0 bases short, with 9 bases between. Germline CDR1 is GTSNPN and CDR2 is SVGIG (reference sequence). The CDR3 has 14 residues. DNA for the CDR3: TGTGCCTGGAGCCGGGGGAGCTCCTACAATGAGCAGTTCTTC. It codes for CAWSRGSSYNEQFF.

J is TRBJ1-2 and V is TRBV6-1; the D gene is possibly TRBD1 (5 bases). The CDR3 totals 15 residues. V lost 8 bases and J lost 2, with 18 bases in between. In germline, CDR1 is MNHNS, CDR2 SASEGT. This CDR3 is CASSNWGQYNYGYTF. The CDR3 DNA follows: TGTGCCAGCTCAAATTGGGGCCAGTACAACTATGGCTACACCTTC.

The sample holds a few counts of this clone. V usage is TRBV11-3 and J usage is TRBJ1-1; D unclear. CDR3 length: 13 residues. The germline gives CDR1 SGHNT, CDR2 YENEEA. V lost 5 bases to trimming and J lost 6 bases, with 13 bases between them. CDR3 coding DNA: TGTGCCAGCAGCAGAACCGGACTCGCTGAAGCTTTCTTT. It is translated as CASSRTGLAEAFF.

CDR3 DNA sequence: TGTGCCAGCAGCCCCCGGGGTAGCGCCATTAGTAGTGAGCAGTTCTTC. This sequence encodes CASSPRGSAISSEQFF. The J gene is TRBJ2-1, the V gene TRBV5-4, with D maybe TRBD2 (5 bases). V was pared by 4 bases and J by 9 bases, with 23 bases between. This CDR3 is 16 amino acids long. Per the germline V gene, CDR1 is SGHNT and CDR2 is YYREEE (reference sequence). The full variable domain, rest sourced from reference TRBV5-4 and TRBJ2-1, is ETGVTQSPTHLIKTRGQQVTLRCSSQSGHNTVSWYQQALGQGPQFIFQYYREEENGRGNFPPRFSGLQFPNYSSELNVNALELDDSALYLCASSPRGSAISSEQFFGPGTRLTVL.

This clone showed up just once. This may be a read error: a much more frequent sequence differs by one nucleotide. The rearrangement joins TRBV11-1 to TRBJ1-1; D remains unclear. Germline-derived CDR1 and CDR2 are SGHAT and FQDESV (reference sequence). The V end lost 2 bases, the J end lost 1 base, and 5 bases lay between the germline ends. The length of the CDR3 is 13 residues. The CDR3 sequence: CASSLTRNTEAFF. The DNA of the CDR3 is TGTGCCAGCAGCTTAACAAGGAACACTGAAGCTTTCTTT.

This chain connects TRBV7-9 to TRBJ2-7, with TRBD2 as a possible D gene (6 bases). The germline CDR1 and CDR2 sequences are SEHNR and FQNEAQ (reference sequence). This CDR3 has 14 residues. Trimming shortened V by 0 bases and J by 5 bases, and 11 bases separated the two germline ends. CDR3 nucleotides: TGTGCCAGCAGCTTAGCGGGGGGATCAGACGAGCAGTACTTC. Translated, it gives CASSLAGGSDEQYF.

This clone was counted a few times. This chain uses TRBV25-1 with TRBJ1-2, with D possibly TRBD1 on 5 matching bases. The CDR3 runs to 13 residues. Germline CDR1 reads MGHDK; CDR2 reads SYGVNS. V dropped 3 bases and J dropped 5 bases, with 10 bases sitting between them. The chain's CDR3 is CASSEPGRYGYTF. The DNA of the CDR3 is TGTGCCAGCAGTGAGCCAGGGAGGTATGGCTACACCTTC.